Listed below are T cell receptor beta chains from one sample, sequenced in a study of early T cells in non-severe SARS-CoV-2 infection. TCRdb reanalysed the 5' RACE reads using MiXCR and keeps one entry per CDR3 protein. The table has approximately 68,000 distinct CDR3 sequences, over 9% seen once. This specimen was whole blood, taken at baseline. These receptors came from an adult who was a healthcare worker with PCR-confirmed SARS-CoV-2 infection or an uninfected control (not recorded which). CDR3s include the opening cysteine and the closing phenylalanine or tryptophan. A D gene is named only where the DNA matches it firmly. Only part of the rows carry a size: once, few, many, or a class if the clone is expanded.

CASSLAHGRSYEQFF | TGTGCCAGCAGCTTAGCCCACGGGAGGTCTTATGAGCAGTTCTTC | . | 15 | TRBV13 | TRBD2 | TRBJ2-1
CAISPGQGNYEQYF | TGTGCCATCAGCCCGGGACAGGGGAACTACGAGCAGTACTTC | few | 14 | TRBV10-3 | TRBD1 | TRBJ2-7
CASCLAGDPSTDTQYF | TGCGCCAGTTGTCTAGCGGGGGACCCCAGCACAGATACGCAGTATTTT | many | 16 | TRBV5-1 | TRBD2 | TRBJ2-3
CASSRGTGTPYGYTF | TGTGCCAGCAGTCGCGGGACAGGTACCCCCTATGGCTACACCTTC | many | 15 | TRBV12-3/TRBV12-4 | TRBD1 | TRBJ1-2
CAWSASEKLFF | TGTGCCTGGAGCGCCTCTGAAAAACTGTTTTTT | few | 11 | TRBV30 | . | TRBJ1-4
CASRLTGGSYNEQFF | TGTGCCAGCAGGCTTACAGGGGGCTCCTACAATGAGCAGTTCTTC | few | 15 | TRBV27 | TRBD1 | TRBJ2-1
CASSKGVPPYEQYF | TGCGCCAGCAGCAAAGGGGTTCCTCCCTACGAGCAGTACTTC | few | 14 | TRBV4-1 | . | TRBJ2-7
CSARLAGGPYNEQFF | TGCAGTGCTAGACTAGCGGGGGGGCCCTACAATGAGCAGTTCTTC | . | 15 | TRBV20-1 | TRBD2 | TRBJ2-1
CASSGVFSTDTQYF | TGTGCCAGCAGCGGGGTTTTTAGCACAGATACGCAGTATTTT | many | 14 | TRBV7-9 | . | TRBJ2-3
CASSQGHRDQPQHF | TGTGCCAGCAGCCAAGGACACAGGGATCAGCCCCAGCATTTT | few | 14 | TRBV7-2 | . | TRBJ1-5
CASSEWGTSGYWDTQYF | TGTGCCAGCAGTGAATGGGGGACTAGCGGCTACTGGGATACGCAGTATTTT | . | 17 | TRBV6-1 | TRBD2 | TRBJ2-3
CASSPTGTPSGNTIYF | TGTGCCAGCTCACCCACCGGGACACCCTCTGGAAACACCATATATTTT | few | 16 | TRBV18 | . | TRBJ1-3
CASSLVEAEKLFF | TGTGCCAGCAGTTTAGTGGAGGCTGAAAAACTGTTTTTT | many | 13 | TRBV28 | . | TRBJ1-4
CASSLGTGSPGANVLTF | TGCGCCAGCAGCCTAGGGACAGGGAGTCCTGGGGCCAACGTCCTGACTTTC | many | 17 | TRBV5-1 | TRBD1 | TRBJ2-6
CASHGLAGGTGELFF | TGTGCCAGCCACGGACTAGCGGGGGGCACCGGGGAGCTGTTTTTT | few | 15 | TRBV2 | TRBD2 | TRBJ2-2
CAWGGQIYEQYF | TGTGCCTGGGGAGGACAGATCTACGAGCAGTACTTC | few | 12 | TRBV30 | . | TRBJ2-7
CASSGTGGAYEQYF | TGCGCCAGCAGCGGGACAGGGGGCGCGTACGAGCAGTACTTC | many | 14 | TRBV5-1 | TRBD1 | TRBJ2-7
CASSPGTGRDTEAFF | TGTGCCAGCAGCCCCGGGACAGGGAGGGACACTGAAGCTTTCTTT | . | 15 | TRBV7-9 | TRBD1 | TRBJ1-1
CASSLGPTALNTEAFF | TGTGCCAGCAGCTTAGGCCCGACAGCCTTGAACACTGAAGCTTTCTTT | many | 16 | TRBV7-8 | . | TRBJ1-1
CASSIMGQGANYGYTF | TGTGCCAGCAGCATAATGGGGCAGGGGGCTAACTATGGCTACACCTTC | . | 16 | TRBV7-8 | TRBD1 | TRBJ1-2
CASSFNPQGNNSPLHF | TGTGCCAGCAGTTTTAATCCCCAGGGGAATAATTCACCCCTCCACTTT | . | 16 | TRBV27 | . | TRBJ1-6
CASSRQGAQGANVLTF | TGTGCCAGCAGCCGACAGGGGGCGCAAGGGGCCAACGTCCTGACTTTC | . | 16 | TRBV3-1 | TRBD1 | TRBJ2-6
CAISESAGYTDTQYF | TGTGCCATCAGTGAGTCGGCAGGATACACAGATACGCAGTATTTT | many | 15 | TRBV10-3 | . | TRBJ2-3
CAITEGPGANVLTF | TGTGCCATCACAGAGGGGCCCGGGGCCAACGTCCTGACTTTC | many | 14 | TRBV10-3 | . | TRBJ2-6
CASSKALAGSTDTQYF | TGTGCCAGCAGCAAAGCACTAGCGGGGAGCACAGATACGCAGTATTTT | . | 16 | TRBV21-1 | . | TRBJ2-3
CASSLRDGPANTEAFF | TGTGCCAGCAGCCTACGGGACGGTCCTGCGAACACTGAAGCTTTCTTT | many | 16 | TRBV7-2 | . | TRBJ1-1
CASSLDTGSSSGNTIYF | TGTGCCAGCAGCTTGGATACAGGGTCTAGCTCTGGAAACACCATATATTTT | . | 17 | TRBV5-4 | . | TRBJ1-3
CASSLLGGGEQFF | TGTGCCAGCAGCTTGTTAGGCGGCGGCGAGCAGTTCTTC | few | 13 | TRBV5-4 | . | TRBJ2-1
CASSYGRGGNTEAFF | TGTGCCAGCAGTTACGGTCGTGGCGGTAACACTGAAGCTTTCTTT | many | 15 | TRBV6-5 | . | TRBJ1-1
CASSPNGGQLTDTQYF | TGTGCCAGCAGCCCCAACGGAGGACAGTTGACAGATACGCAGTATTTT | many | 16 | TRBV9 | . | TRBJ2-3
CASSLQGEREQYF | TGTGCCAGCAGCCTTCAGGGAGAGCGCGAGCAGTACTTC | few | 13 | TRBV7-3 | . | TRBJ2-7
CASSFRGRTDTQYF | TGTGCCAGCAGTTTCCGGGGGCGCACAGATACGCAGTATTTT | few | 14 | TRBV12-3/TRBV12-4 | . | TRBJ2-3
CASKEGQGSQETQYF | TGTGCCAGCAAGGAGGGACAGGGAAGCCAAGAGACCCAGTACTTC | many | 15 | TRBV27 | TRBD1 | TRBJ2-5
CASSLVWAGGLKNIQYF | TGTGCCAGCAGTTTGGTGTGGGCAGGGGGACTCAAAAACATTCAGTACTTC | many | 17 | TRBV27 | . | TRBJ2-4
CASSSDGLAGTYEQYF | TGTGCCAGCAGCTCGGATGGACTAGCGGGGACCTACGAGCAGTACTTC | . | 16 | TRBV11-2 | TRBD2 | TRBJ2-7
CASSLQESADTQYF | TGCGCCAGCAGCTTGCAAGAAAGCGCAGATACGCAGTATTTT | . | 14 | TRBV5-1 | . | TRBJ2-3
CSVERATAQYF | TGCAGCGTGGAGAGGGCCACGGCCCAGTACTTC | few | 11 | TRBV29-1 | . | TRBJ2-5
CASSRGPNYEQYF | TGTGCCAGCAGTAGGGGACCAAACTACGAGCAGTACTTC | few | 13 | TRBV6-2/TRBV6-3 | . | TRBJ2-7